This is a list of T cell receptor beta chains from one sample in a study of metastatic and nonmetastatic thyroid tumors. TCRdb used MiXCR to call clones anew from the PCR reads. The sample holds about 33,000 clones; 15% to 20% are singletons and the top ten take 4.5% to 5.5%. The sequencing input was blood. Every receptor here comes from a female donor with papillary thyroid cancer or a benign thyroid nodule (not recorded which). Some clones in this sample may be carry-over from other donors' samples. CDR3s include the opening cysteine and the closing phenylalanine or tryptophan. The order of the fields is V gene, D gene, J gene, clone size, CDR3 protein, CDR3 DNA. The D gene is left open where the match is weak. Clone size is shown for a subset of rows, as once, few, many or a class of expanded clone.

v_gene: TRBV7-3
d_gene: -
j_gene: TRBJ2-7
abundance: -
CDR3aa: CSSRLTGSYEQYF
CDR3nt: TGTTCCAGCAGATTAACTGGATCCTACGAGCAGTACTTC

v_gene: TRBV6-2/TRBV6-3
d_gene: -
j_gene: TRBJ2-3
abundance: -
CDR3aa: CAISFISGADTQYF
CDR3nt: TGTGCCATCAGTTTTATCAGTGGTGCAGATACGCAGTATTTT

v_gene: TRBV5-1
d_gene: TRBD1
j_gene: TRBJ2-7
abundance: many
CDR3aa: CASSLVRGQSSYEQYF
CDR3nt: TGCGCCAGCAGCTTGGTACGGGGACAGAGCTCCTACGAGCAGTACTTC

v_gene: TRBV11-2
d_gene: -
j_gene: TRBJ2-1
abundance: -
CDR3aa: CASSAPTGTTIAYNEQFF
CDR3nt: TGTGCCAGCAGCGCGCCTACTGGGACAACCATCGCCTACAATGAGCAATTCTTC

v_gene: TRBV20-1
d_gene: -
j_gene: TRBJ2-2
abundance: many
CDR3aa: CSARETQTDTGELFF
CDR3nt: TGCAGTGCTAGAGAGACTCAGACTGACACCGGGGAGCTGTTTTTT

v_gene: TRBV20-1
d_gene: -
j_gene: TRBJ2-7
abundance: -
CDR3aa: CSAYEEGPSYEQYF
CDR3nt: TGCAGTGCCTACGAGGAGGGTCCCTCCTACGAGCAGTACTTC

v_gene: TRBV7-9
d_gene: -
j_gene: TRBJ1-4
abundance: -
CDR3aa: CASSLAWQGCEKLFF
CDR3nt: TGTGCCAGCAGCTTAGCCTGGCAGGGATGCGAAAAGCTGTTTTTT

v_gene: TRBV5-1
d_gene: -
j_gene: TRBJ2-6
abundance: -
CDR3aa: CASSLALSGANVLTF
CDR3nt: TGCGCCAGCAGCTTGGCCCTTTCCGGGGCCAACGTCCTGACTTTC

v_gene: TRBV7-9
d_gene: -
j_gene: TRBJ2-7
abundance: many
CDR3aa: CASSLGGGEQYF
CDR3nt: TGTGCCAGCAGCTTAGGAGGTGGAGAGCAGTACTTC

v_gene: TRBV5-1
d_gene: TRBD1
j_gene: TRBJ2-5
abundance: many
CDR3aa: CASSVMGQGGETQYF
CDR3nt: TGCGCCAGCAGCGTGATGGGACAGGGTGGAGAGACCCAGTACTTC

v_gene: TRBV6-1
d_gene: -
j_gene: TRBJ1-1
abundance: many
CDR3aa: CASSRSPGSTEAFF
CDR3nt: TGTGCCAGCAGCAGATCTCCAGGTTCCACTGAAGCTTTCTTT

v_gene: TRBV20-1
d_gene: -
j_gene: TRBJ2-7
abundance: -
CDR3aa: CSAPRREDSYEQYF
CDR3nt: TGCAGTGCACCCCGGCGAGAGGATTCCTACGAGCAGTACTTC

v_gene: TRBV24-1
d_gene: -
j_gene: TRBJ2-1
abundance: few
CDR3aa: CATSDHTVGEVNEQFF
CDR3nt: TGTGCCACCAGTGACCACACAGTGGGCGAGGTGAATGAGCAGTTCTTC

v_gene: TRBV5-5
d_gene: -
j_gene: TRBJ1-3
abundance: many
CDR3aa: CASSFADTSSGNTIYF
CDR3nt: TGTGCCAGCAGCTTCGCGGACACCAGCTCTGGAAACACCATATATTTT

v_gene: TRBV10-1
d_gene: TRBD1
j_gene: TRBJ2-1
abundance: many
CDR3aa: CANSRDSSYNEQFF
CDR3nt: TGCGCCAACAGCCGGGACAGCTCCTACAATGAGCAGTTCTTC

v_gene: TRBV6-4
d_gene: TRBD2
j_gene: TRBJ2-3
abundance: -
CDR3aa: CARSVLAGGTGTQYF
CDR3nt: TGTGCCAGAAGTGTTTTAGCGGGGGGCACAGGTACGCAGTATTTT

v_gene: TRBV2
d_gene: TRBD1
j_gene: TRBJ1-5
abundance: many
CDR3aa: CASSDKTGYSNQPQHF
CDR3nt: TGTGCCAGCAGTGACAAGACAGGGTACAGCAATCAGCCCCAGCATTTT

v_gene: TRBV7-9
d_gene: TRBD2
j_gene: TRBJ2-1
abundance: many
CDR3aa: CASSLTSGGSYNEQFF
CDR3nt: TGTGCCAGCAGCCTTACTAGCGGGGGCTCCTACAATGAGCAGTTCTTC

v_gene: TRBV6-1
d_gene: TRBD1
j_gene: TRBJ2-1
abundance: few
CDR3aa: CASRKWLGTGLPNGQFF
CDR3nt: TGTGCCAGCAGGAAGTGGTTGGGGACAGGTCTTCCCAATGGGCAGTTCTTC

v_gene: TRBV27
d_gene: TRBD1
j_gene: TRBJ1-6
abundance: medium-sized
CDR3aa: CASRPGQGGIPLHF
CDR3nt: TGTGCCAGCAGACCTGGACAGGGGGGAATACCCCTCCACTTT

v_gene: TRBV3-1
d_gene: TRBD1
j_gene: TRBJ2-5
abundance: many
CDR3aa: CASSPRGQETQYF
CDR3nt: TGTGCCAGCAGCCCCAGGGGGCAAGAGACCCAGTACTTC

v_gene: TRBV5-1
d_gene: TRBD2
j_gene: TRBJ2-1
abundance: many
CDR3aa: CASSGRELWNEQFF
CDR3nt: TGCGCCAGCAGCGGGCGGGAGTTGTGGAATGAGCAGTTCTTC

v_gene: TRBV10-3
d_gene: TRBD2
j_gene: TRBJ2-1
abundance: many
CDR3aa: CATSKDGGGNEQFF
CDR3nt: TGTGCCACATCCAAAGACGGGGGGGGCAATGAGCAGTTCTTC

v_gene: TRBV28
d_gene: TRBD2
j_gene: TRBJ2-4
abundance: many
CDR3aa: CASSPTSLAGVRYLAKNIQYF
CDR3nt: TGTGCCAGCAGTCCCACCTCTTTAGCGGGAGTCAGATATTTAGCCAAAAACATTCAGTACTTC

v_gene: TRBV6-1
d_gene: TRBD1
j_gene: TRBJ1-5
abundance: many
CDR3aa: CASSPSPGQYQPQHF
CDR3nt: TGTGCCAGCAGTCCCTCCCCGGGACAGTATCAGCCCCAGCATTTT

v_gene: TRBV6-2/TRBV6-3
d_gene: -
j_gene: TRBJ2-7
abundance: -
CDR3aa: CVSSYRTRHEQYF
CDR3nt: TGTGTCAGCAGTTACAGGACTCGCCACGAGCAGTACTTC

v_gene: TRBV29-1
d_gene: TRBD2
j_gene: TRBJ2-3
abundance: many
CDR3aa: CSVVLPSGGTDTQYF
CDR3nt: TGCAGCGTTGTCCTCCCTAGCGGGGGTACAGATACGCAGTATTTT

v_gene: TRBV6-2/TRBV6-3
d_gene: -
j_gene: TRBJ2-5
abundance: few
CDR3aa: CASSYFALAILETQYF
CDR3nt: TGTGCCAGCAGTTACTTTGCACTAGCCATATTGGAGACCCAGTACTTC

v_gene: TRBV6-2/TRBV6-3
d_gene: -
j_gene: TRBJ1-1
abundance: many
CDR3aa: CASSYSNYRGRPEAFF
CDR3nt: TGTGCCAGCAGTTACTCGAATTATAGGGGCAGGCCTGAAGCTTTCTTT

v_gene: TRBV27
d_gene: -
j_gene: TRBJ2-7
abundance: many
CDR3aa: CASSLSGGYEQYF
CDR3nt: TGTGCCAGCAGTTTGTCGGGCGGGTACGAGCAGTACTTC

v_gene: TRBV20-1
d_gene: -
j_gene: TRBJ1-2
abundance: medium-sized
CDR3aa: CSASAAQVPNYGYTF
CDR3nt: TGCAGTGCTAGTGCTGCCCAGGTCCCGAACTATGGCTACACCTTC

v_gene: TRBV7-2
d_gene: TRBD2
j_gene: TRBJ2-3
abundance: many
CDR3aa: CASRGGELQYF
CDR3nt: TGTGCCAGCAGGGGGGGGGAGCTGCAGTATTTT

v_gene: TRBV12-3/TRBV12-4
d_gene: TRBD1
j_gene: TRBJ2-1
abundance: many
CDR3aa: CASTGTGRRNEQFF
CDR3nt: TGTGCCAGCACCGGGACAGGGAGACGGAATGAGCAGTTCTTC

v_gene: TRBV30
d_gene: TRBD2
j_gene: TRBJ2-7
abundance: -
CDR3aa: CAWSVGGSSYEQYF
CDR3nt: TGTGCCTGGAGTGTCGGCGGGAGCTCCTACGAGCAGTACTTC

v_gene: TRBV6-1
d_gene: -
j_gene: TRBJ1-2
abundance: -
CDR3aa: CASSDGRQANYGYTF
CDR3nt: TGTGCCAGCAGTGACGGAAGACAGGCAAACTATGGCTACACCTTC

v_gene: TRBV19
d_gene: -
j_gene: TRBJ1-2
abundance: many
CDR3aa: CASKENGYTF
CDR3nt: TGTGCCAGTAAAGAAAATGGCTACACCTTC

v_gene: TRBV5-4
d_gene: TRBD1
j_gene: TRBJ2-1
abundance: few
CDR3aa: CASTPGTGYEGEQFF
CDR3nt: TGTGCCAGCACTCCCGGGACAGGGTATGAGGGTGAGCAGTTCTTC

v_gene: TRBV19
d_gene: TRBD2
j_gene: TRBJ2-1
abundance: few
CDR3aa: CASRPRPGRGVNNEQFF
CDR3nt: TGTGCCAGTAGACCTAGACCGGGACGGGGGGTGAACAATGAGCAGTTCTTC

v_gene: TRBV9
d_gene: -
j_gene: TRBJ2-3
abundance: many
CDR3aa: CASSGFTGEADTQYF
CDR3nt: TGTGCCAGCAGCGGGTTTACGGGAGAGGCAGATACGCAGTATTTT

v_gene: TRBV2
d_gene: -
j_gene: TRBJ2-7
abundance: few
CDR3aa: CASSGLTGNYEQYF
CDR3nt: TGTGCCAGCAGTGGGTTAACAGGAAACTACGAGCAGTACTTC

v_gene: TRBV25-1
d_gene: TRBD2
j_gene: TRBJ2-7
abundance: many
CDR3aa: CASSESSGSIYEQYF
CDR3nt: TGTGCCAGCAGTGAATCAAGCGGGAGTATCTACGAGCAGTACTTC

v_gene: TRBV20-1
d_gene: -
j_gene: TRBJ1-4
abundance: many
CDR3aa: CSAIIPGEANEKLFF
CDR3nt: TGCAGTGCTATAATCCCAGGGGAGGCTAATGAAAAACTGTTTTTT

v_gene: TRBV12-3/TRBV12-4
d_gene: TRBD2
j_gene: TRBJ2-7
abundance: many
CDR3aa: CASSRSGGGGNEQYF
CDR3nt: TGTGCCAGCAGCCGGTCGGGGGGGGGCGGGAACGAGCAGTACTTC

v_gene: TRBV6-1
d_gene: TRBD2
j_gene: TRBJ2-3
abundance: many
CDR3aa: CASRKRGVSTDTQYF
CDR3nt: TGTGCCAGCAGGAAGCGGGGGGTTTCCACAGATACGCAGTATTTT

v_gene: TRBV5-6
d_gene: -
j_gene: TRBJ1-4
abundance: many
CDR3aa: CASSSGHGNEKLFF
CDR3nt: TGTGCCAGCAGTTCGGGACACGGTAATGAAAAACTGTTTTTT

v_gene: TRBV5-1
d_gene: -
j_gene: TRBJ2-2
abundance: -
CDR3aa: CASSSEGDGTGELFF
CDR3nt: TGCGCCAGCAGCTCTGAGGGAGATGGGACCGGGGAGCTGTTTTTT

v_gene: TRBV6-1
d_gene: -
j_gene: TRBJ1-1
abundance: many
CDR3aa: CASSPRHVSGTEAFF
CDR3nt: TGTGCCAGCAGTCCCCGACACGTGTCTGGCACTGAAGCTTTCTTT

v_gene: TRBV12-3/TRBV12-4
d_gene: -
j_gene: TRBJ2-1
abundance: many
CDR3aa: CASSFGLRGAEQFF
CDR3nt: TGTGCCAGCAGTTTTGGGCTCCGGGGGGCTGAGCAGTTCTTC

v_gene: TRBV19
d_gene: TRBD1
j_gene: TRBJ2-7
abundance: -
CDR3aa: CASSLGEGQGDSYEQYF
CDR3nt: TGTGCCAGTAGTCTGGGGGAGGGACAGGGTGATTCCTACGAGCAGTACTTC

v_gene: TRBV15
d_gene: -
j_gene: TRBJ2-7
abundance: many
CDR3aa: CATSRDRATYEQYF
CDR3nt: TGTGCCACCAGCAGAGATAGGGCGACCTACGAGCAGTACTTC

v_gene: TRBV5-1
d_gene: -
j_gene: TRBJ2-7
abundance: many
CDR3aa: CASSFYGYEQYF
CDR3nt: TGCGCCAGCAGCTTCTACGGTTACGAGCAGTACTTC

v_gene: TRBV7-2
d_gene: -
j_gene: TRBJ2-1
abundance: many
CDR3aa: CASSLTLGGTEQFF
CDR3nt: TGTGCCAGCAGCTTAACGCTAGGGGGGACTGAGCAGTTCTTC

v_gene: TRBV11-2
d_gene: -
j_gene: TRBJ1-2
abundance: -
CDR3aa: CDSSPNGVKGYTF
CDR3nt: TGTGACAGCAGCCCAAACGGGGTGAAGGGCTACACCTTC

v_gene: TRBV20-1
d_gene: -
j_gene: TRBJ1-2
abundance: -
CDR3aa: CSASVSGFGYGYTF
CDR3nt: TGCAGTGCTAGTGTTTCGGGGTTCGGCTATGGCTACACCTTC

v_gene: TRBV5-1
d_gene: -
j_gene: TRBJ2-1
abundance: -
CDR3aa: CASSSEVYEQFF
CDR3nt: TGCGCCAGCAGCTCGGAGGTCTATGAGCAGTTCTTC